What follows describes a single T cell receptor (beta chain). The sample is drawn from a study of T-cell reconstitution after alpha-beta-depleted transplantation in children. During its preparation, the TCRbeta library received unique molecular identifiers. Using its own MiXCR run on the PCR reads, TCRdb lists one record per CDR3 protein. Of roughly 590,000 distinct CDR3 sequences in the sample, around a sixth were seen once. The CDR3 loop spans 14 amino acids. The V gene's germline CDR1 is SGHVS and CDR2 FQNEAQ. V was pared by 2 bases and J by 5 bases, with 11 bases between. This material consisted of PBMCs from the stem cell graft donor, taken from the stem cell graft. The TCR sequence derives from a human donor who donated a stem cell graft to a child with acute myeloid leukemia. The genes are TRBV7-8 and TRBJ2-3, with D maybe TRBD2 (7 bases). This CDR3 is CASSLRGGQDTQYF. The CDR3 DNA reads TGTGCCAGCAGCTTAAGGGGGGGGCAAGATACGCAGTATTTT.